These 29 T cell receptor beta chains came from one sample sequenced in a study of blood T cell repertoires in COVID-19. TCRdb's table, derived via immunoSEQ multiplex PCR, lists solely in-frame clones and lacks some. The sample includes some 120,000 clones, more than 75% of them seen just once. Sequencing input: peripheral blood. All receptors come from a man over 45 with acute or convalescent COVID-19.

This clone was counted once. This sequence joins TRBV20-1 and TRBJ1-1, with 8 bases lining up with TRBD1. The V segment lost 3 bases and the J segment 0 bases; nucleotides outside the gene matches: 6. Germline lookup yields CDR1 DFQATT and CDR2 SNEGSKA (reference sequence). The CDR3 sequence is 15 residues long. The CDR3 bases are TGCAGTGCTAGTCCCAGGGGGCACTTGAACACTGAAGCTTTCTTT. Translated: CSASPRGHLNTEAFF.

The sample holds one count of this clone. CDR3 sequence (DNA): TGTGCCAGCAGCCCTAGCGGGGCCCGCTCCTACAATGAGCAGTTCTTC. This encodes CASSPSGARSYNEQFF. The chain combines TRBV3-1 (or the pseudogene TRBV3-2) with TRBJ2-1, with 9 bases that match TRBD2. The CDR3 has 16 amino acids. With 4 bases clipped from V and 0 bases from J, the junction kept 4 bases outside the gene matches. The germline V gene encodes CDR1 LGHDT and CDR2 YNNKEL (reference sequence).

The chain joins TRBV19 to TRBJ1-1; 9 bases line up with TRBD1. The CDR3 has 14 amino acids. V gave up 4 bases and J gave up 7 bases; unmatched junction bases: 7. Per the germline V gene, CDR1 is LNHDA and CDR2 is SQIVND (reference sequence). This CDR3 is CASSTTGGRGEAFF. CDR3 bases: TGTGCCAGTAGTACGACAGGGGGAAGGGGTGAAGCTTTCTTT.

The chain couples TRBV7-8 to TRBJ2-2, with 10 bases lining up with TRBD2. The CDR3 extends over 16 amino acids. The ends lost 5 bases at V and 4 bases at J; junction bases unmatched: 7. CDR1 and CDR2 (germline): SGHVS, FQNEAQ. Written as DNA, the CDR3 is TGTGCCAGCAGCCCCCCGGGACTAGCGACCACCGGGGAGCTGTTTTTT. Protein sequence: CASSPPGLATTGELFF.

J is TRBJ2-1 and V is TRBV7-2; 9 nucleotides match TRBD2. The ends lost 6 bases at V and 6 bases at J; junction bases unmatched: 3. Germline-derived CDR1 and CDR2 are SGHTA and FQGNSA. The CDR3 is made up of 13 amino acids. The CDR3 sequence: CASSSGRANEQFF. For the CDR3, the DNA is TGTGCCAGCAGTAGCGGGAGAGCCAATGAGCAGTTCTTC. Looking up the rest from reference TRBV7-2 and TRBJ2-1 gives the full variable domain: GAGVSQSPSNKVTEKGKDVELRCDPISGHTALYWYRQSLGQGLEFLIYFQGNSAPDKSGLPSDRFSAERTGGSVSTLTIQRTQQEDSAVYLCASSSGRANEQFFGPGTRLTVL.

The V call is TRBV5-6, the J call TRBJ1-2; 7 bases fit TRBD1. Germline assignment: CDR1 SGHDT and CDR2 YYEEEE. The CDR3 is 15 amino acids. The V and J ends lost 0 bases and 6 bases, in that order; junction bases with no gene match: 8. The CDR3 spells CASSLADRVPNGYTF. Written as DNA, the CDR3 is TGTGCCAGCAGCTTGGCAGACAGGGTGCCCAATGGCTACACCTTC.

The chain is built from TRBV6-2 or TRBV6-3 and TRBJ2-1, with 9 bases fitting TRBD1. Germline V gene data show CDR1 as MNHEY and CDR2 as SVGEGT. CDR3 length: 16 residues. V lost 4 bases and J lost 8; bases outside the gene matches: 12. The CDR3 is CASSFVPGQGEDEQFF. Written as DNA, the CDR3 is TGTGCCAGCAGTTTCGTTCCGGGACAGGGTGAAGATGAGCAGTTCTTC.

The sample holds many counts of this clone. This chain joins TRBV7-2 and TRBJ2-1, with 9 bases fitting TRBD2. CDR1 and CDR2 (germline): SGHTA, FQGNSA. Trimming cost V 1 base and J 7 bases; bases outside gene matches: 5. The CDR3 has 15 residues. Here the CDR3 reads CASSLDSGSGNEQFF. CDR3 nucleotide sequence: TGTGCCAGCAGCTTAGATAGCGGGAGTGGTAATGAGCAGTTCTTC.

The chain combines TRBV6-5 with TRBJ1-2, with a weak D call TRBD1 (5 bases). CDR3 size: 15 residues. Looked up from germline, CDR1 is MNHEY and CDR2 is SVGAGI. Between the trimmed V and J ends, which lost 5 bases and 4 bases, there was a span of 17 bases. CDR3 in DNA: TGTGCCAGCAGTCCCCGGTCCGGGGGAGCCTATGGCTACACCTTC. This gives the protein CASSPRSGGAYGYTF.

V usage is TRBV5-1 and J usage is TRBJ2-7, with 8 bases identical to TRBD2. V lost 4 bases to trimming and J lost 5 bases; unmatched junction nucleotides: 8. The CDR3 covers 14 residues. From germline, CDR1 is SGHRS and CDR2 YFSETQ. The CDR3: CASSPGGGVHEQYF. The CDR3 DNA reads TGCGCCAGCAGCCCGGGGGGGGGAGTCCACGAGCAGTACTTC.

V and J are TRBV19 and TRBJ1-1; TRBD1 is a possible D gene (6 bases). CDR1 LNHDA and CDR2 SQIVND come from the germline V gene (reference sequence). Trimming removed 1 base at V and 5 bases at J, with 8 bases between. This CDR3 region has 13 residues. DNA of the CDR3: TGTGCCAGTAGTATAGGAGGGGGAACTGAAGCTTTCTTT. This codes for CASSIGGGTEAFF.

The chain uses TRBV6-2 or TRBV6-3 and TRBJ2-7; 12 bases align to TRBD2. Germline assignment: CDR1 MNHEY and CDR2 SVGEGT. V lost 2 bases, J lost 4 bases, and 6 bases stayed unmatched. This CDR3 is 16 amino acids long. The CDR3 loop reads CASSYPTSGRGYEQYF. The CDR3 nucleotides are TGTGCCAGCAGTTACCCGACTAGCGGGAGAGGGTACGAGCAGTACTTC.

The chain joins TRBV19 to TRBJ1-3; 7 bases align to TRBD1. Germline-derived CDR1 and CDR2 are LNHDA and SQIVND (reference sequence). The CDR3 has 16 residues. V was clipped by 6 bases and J by 2 bases; unmatched bases: 10. CDR3 sequence reads: CASSALAGGPGNTIYF. DNA of the CDR3: TGTGCCAGTAGCGCCTTGGCAGGGGGACCTGGAAACACCATATATTTT.

The chain carries TRBV6-5 and TRBJ1-2; no clear D gene. V was clipped by 2 bases and J by 8 bases, with 12 bases between them. Germline V gene data show CDR1 as MNHEY and CDR2 as SVGAGI. The CDR3 runs to 13 residues. CDR3 loop: CASSYRGIEGYTF. CDR3 nucleotide sequence: TGTGCCAGCAGTTACAGAGGAATAGAAGGCTACACCTTC.

As for this clone: This CDR3 is also generated by other DNA sequences in the sample. The chain recombines TRBV7-8 with TRBJ1-1; D ambiguous. The CDR3 has 14 amino acids. The V and J ends lost 1 base and 1 base respectively, with 7 bases between them. The germline V gene encodes CDR1 SGHVS and CDR2 FQNEAQ. CDR3 in amino acids: CASSLVGGNTEAFF. CDR3 in DNA: TGTGCCAGCAGCTTAGTCGGAGGGAACACTGAAGCTTTCTTT.

The chain couples TRBV9 to TRBJ2-1; TRBD1 is a possible D gene (5 bases). The CDR3 runs to 15 residues. Germline CDR1 is SGDLS and CDR2 is YYNGEE. The germline V and J ends were trimmed by 4 bases and 0 bases, with 11 bases remaining between them. In DNA form, the CDR3 reads TGTGCCAGCAGCCCGGACACCCTCTCCTACAATGAGCAGTTCTTC. Encoded protein: CASSPDTLSYNEQFF.

This clone was seen a single time. The chain has TRBV18 and TRBJ1-2, with a tentative D call TRBD1 (6 bases). Looked up from germline, CDR1 is KGHSH and CDR2 is LQKENI. The CDR3 extends over 14 amino acids. V lost 1 base and J 6 bases, leaving 12 bases between the germline ends. The CDR3 region has the DNA TGTGCCAGCTCACCACTCAGGGGTCCGGATGGCTACACCTTC. This gives the protein CASSPLRGPDGYTF.

This clone was picked up a small number of times. The chain joins TRBV5-5 to TRBJ2-3, with TRBD2 identical over 9 bases. Trimming removed 1 base from V and 4 bases from J; junction bases left unmatched: 10. The CDR3 runs to 17 residues. Germline CDR1 is SGHKS and CDR2 is YYEKEE (reference sequence). Here the CDR3 DNA reads TGTGCCAGCAGCTTGAGGGGTAGCGGGAGTCCGTCAGATACGCAGTATTTT. This translates into CASSLRGSGSPSDTQYF.

The V call is TRBV3-1 (or the pseudogene TRBV3-2), the J call TRBJ2-3; D gene uncertain. Germline V gene data show CDR1 as LGHDT and CDR2 as YNNKEL (reference sequence). V was shortened by 2 bases and J by 2 bases, with 14 bases between the two germline ends. The CDR3 is 16 amino acids. As DNA, the CDR3 is TGTGCCAGCAGCCAAATCGAGGCGGCAATCACAGATACGCAGTATTTT. Protein product: CASSQIEAAITDTQYF.

The CDR3 loop reads CASSSAVQGFKNIQYF. In DNA, the CDR3 is TGCGCCAGCAGCTCTGCGGTCCAGGGGTTTAAAAACATTCAGTACTTC. The chain recombines TRBV5-1 with TRBJ2-4; a possible D gene is TRBD1 (6 bases). V was cut by 3 bases and J by 4 bases, with 17 bases left in between. This CDR3 contains 16 residues. The V gene's germline CDR1 is SGHRS and CDR2 YFSETQ.

The chain has TRBV7-9 and TRBJ2-3; the match to TRBD1 covers 8 bases. V dropped 5 bases and J dropped 6; count of bases not matched to a gene: 10. CDR1 is SEHNR and CDR2 is FQNEAQ in the germline V gene (reference sequence). CDR3 length equals 15 residues. The CDR3 reads CASSQTGGIVDTQYF. CDR3 coding DNA: TGTGCCAGCAGCCAAACAGGGGGGATAGTGGATACGCAGTATTTT. Full variable domain (remainder filled in from reference TRBV7-9 and TRBJ2-3): DTGVSQNPRHKITKRGQNVTFRCDPISEHNRLYWYRQTLGQGPEFLTYFQNEAQLEKSRLLSDRFSAERPKGSFSTLEIQRTEQGDSAMYLCASSQTGGIVDTQYFGPGTRLTVL.

The chain couples TRBV21-1 to TRBJ2-4; no check of the table's D call, TRBD2, against the DNA was made. TRBV21-1 is deemed a pseudogene. The CDR3 contains 15 residues. The CDR3 DNA is TGTGCCAGCAGCAGCGGGACGAAGGCCAAAAACATTCAGTACTTC. It yields the protein CASSSGTKAKNIQYF.

The V gene is TRBV11-2, the J gene TRBJ1-2, with a tentative D call TRBD1 (6 bases). This CDR3 comprises 14 residues. CDR1 is SGHAT and CDR2 is FQNNGV in the germline V gene. V lost 6 bases to trimming and J lost 8 bases, with 19 bases between them. The CDR3 DNA follows: TGTGCCAGCAGTCGCCGACAGGTCCCAGGCGGCTACACCTTC. It is translated as CASSRRQVPGGYTF.

The chain uses TRBV5-1 and TRBJ1-1; no definite D call. CDR1 SGHRS and CDR2 YFSETQ come from the germline V gene. The CDR3 extends over 15 amino acids. The ends were cut back, 0 bases at V and 6 bases at J, with 15 bases in the middle. In DNA, the CDR3 is TGCGCCAGCAGCTTGGGACTGGTGGTTACGTCTGAAGCTTTCTTT. This encodes CASSLGLVVTSEAFF.

The V and J genes are TRBV3-1 (or the pseudogene TRBV3-2) and TRBJ2-2, with 7 bases lining up with TRBD2. Trimming removed 2 bases from V and 5 bases from J; junction bases left unmatched: 11. The CDR3 extends over 17 amino acids. Germline CDR1 is LGHDT and CDR2 is YNNKEL (reference sequence). The CDR3 region has the DNA TGTGCCAGCAGCCAACTTGCGGCGGGAGATTTAACCGGGGAGCTGTTTTTT. It yields the protein CASSQLAAGDLTGELFF.

The chain links TRBV5-3 to TRBJ1-5; tentatively, D is TRBD1 (6 bases). TRBV5-3 is reported as an ORF; its role is uncertain. Trimming stripped 4 bases from V and 4 bases from J, with 18 bases between. The CDR3 consists of 16 residues. In DNA form, the CDR3 reads TGTGCCAGAAGCAAGATCGACAGGTTTTATAATCAGCCCCAGCATTTT. It yields the protein CARSKIDRFYNQPQHF.

This clone was counted a single time. The J gene is TRBJ1-1, the V gene TRBV18, with D possibly being TRBD1 (6 bases). Trimming removed 11 bases from V and 4 bases from J, with 11 bases in between. CDR1 KGHSH and CDR2 LQKENI come from the germline V gene. CDR3 size: 11 residues. CDR3 region: CAGGAGTEAFF. The CDR3 region has the DNA TGTGCCGGGGGGGCGGGCACTGAAGCTTTCTTT.

The rearrangement links TRBV19 to TRBJ1-1; D is undetermined. This CDR3 spans 20 amino acids. V dropped 0 bases and J dropped 3 bases, with 26 bases sitting between them. Germline V lookup: CDR1 LNHDA, CDR2 SQIVND (reference sequence). For the CDR3, the DNA is TGTGCCAGTAGTATAGATCAATTCGCGATACGGCAGGAGGGAGACACTGAAGCTTTCTTT. Amino acid sequence: CASSIDQFAIRQEGDTEAFF.

The chain uses TRBV11-2 and TRBJ2-3; 7 nucleotides align to TRBD2. Germline V lookup: CDR1 SGHAT, CDR2 FQNNGV. The J segment lost 1 base and the V segment lost 1 base, leaving 2 bases of the junction unmatched. The CDR3 consists of 15 residues. The CDR3 sequence: CASSLGGSGTDTQYF. CDR3 DNA: TGTGCCAGCAGCTTAGGCGGGAGCGGCACAGATACGCAGTATTTT.